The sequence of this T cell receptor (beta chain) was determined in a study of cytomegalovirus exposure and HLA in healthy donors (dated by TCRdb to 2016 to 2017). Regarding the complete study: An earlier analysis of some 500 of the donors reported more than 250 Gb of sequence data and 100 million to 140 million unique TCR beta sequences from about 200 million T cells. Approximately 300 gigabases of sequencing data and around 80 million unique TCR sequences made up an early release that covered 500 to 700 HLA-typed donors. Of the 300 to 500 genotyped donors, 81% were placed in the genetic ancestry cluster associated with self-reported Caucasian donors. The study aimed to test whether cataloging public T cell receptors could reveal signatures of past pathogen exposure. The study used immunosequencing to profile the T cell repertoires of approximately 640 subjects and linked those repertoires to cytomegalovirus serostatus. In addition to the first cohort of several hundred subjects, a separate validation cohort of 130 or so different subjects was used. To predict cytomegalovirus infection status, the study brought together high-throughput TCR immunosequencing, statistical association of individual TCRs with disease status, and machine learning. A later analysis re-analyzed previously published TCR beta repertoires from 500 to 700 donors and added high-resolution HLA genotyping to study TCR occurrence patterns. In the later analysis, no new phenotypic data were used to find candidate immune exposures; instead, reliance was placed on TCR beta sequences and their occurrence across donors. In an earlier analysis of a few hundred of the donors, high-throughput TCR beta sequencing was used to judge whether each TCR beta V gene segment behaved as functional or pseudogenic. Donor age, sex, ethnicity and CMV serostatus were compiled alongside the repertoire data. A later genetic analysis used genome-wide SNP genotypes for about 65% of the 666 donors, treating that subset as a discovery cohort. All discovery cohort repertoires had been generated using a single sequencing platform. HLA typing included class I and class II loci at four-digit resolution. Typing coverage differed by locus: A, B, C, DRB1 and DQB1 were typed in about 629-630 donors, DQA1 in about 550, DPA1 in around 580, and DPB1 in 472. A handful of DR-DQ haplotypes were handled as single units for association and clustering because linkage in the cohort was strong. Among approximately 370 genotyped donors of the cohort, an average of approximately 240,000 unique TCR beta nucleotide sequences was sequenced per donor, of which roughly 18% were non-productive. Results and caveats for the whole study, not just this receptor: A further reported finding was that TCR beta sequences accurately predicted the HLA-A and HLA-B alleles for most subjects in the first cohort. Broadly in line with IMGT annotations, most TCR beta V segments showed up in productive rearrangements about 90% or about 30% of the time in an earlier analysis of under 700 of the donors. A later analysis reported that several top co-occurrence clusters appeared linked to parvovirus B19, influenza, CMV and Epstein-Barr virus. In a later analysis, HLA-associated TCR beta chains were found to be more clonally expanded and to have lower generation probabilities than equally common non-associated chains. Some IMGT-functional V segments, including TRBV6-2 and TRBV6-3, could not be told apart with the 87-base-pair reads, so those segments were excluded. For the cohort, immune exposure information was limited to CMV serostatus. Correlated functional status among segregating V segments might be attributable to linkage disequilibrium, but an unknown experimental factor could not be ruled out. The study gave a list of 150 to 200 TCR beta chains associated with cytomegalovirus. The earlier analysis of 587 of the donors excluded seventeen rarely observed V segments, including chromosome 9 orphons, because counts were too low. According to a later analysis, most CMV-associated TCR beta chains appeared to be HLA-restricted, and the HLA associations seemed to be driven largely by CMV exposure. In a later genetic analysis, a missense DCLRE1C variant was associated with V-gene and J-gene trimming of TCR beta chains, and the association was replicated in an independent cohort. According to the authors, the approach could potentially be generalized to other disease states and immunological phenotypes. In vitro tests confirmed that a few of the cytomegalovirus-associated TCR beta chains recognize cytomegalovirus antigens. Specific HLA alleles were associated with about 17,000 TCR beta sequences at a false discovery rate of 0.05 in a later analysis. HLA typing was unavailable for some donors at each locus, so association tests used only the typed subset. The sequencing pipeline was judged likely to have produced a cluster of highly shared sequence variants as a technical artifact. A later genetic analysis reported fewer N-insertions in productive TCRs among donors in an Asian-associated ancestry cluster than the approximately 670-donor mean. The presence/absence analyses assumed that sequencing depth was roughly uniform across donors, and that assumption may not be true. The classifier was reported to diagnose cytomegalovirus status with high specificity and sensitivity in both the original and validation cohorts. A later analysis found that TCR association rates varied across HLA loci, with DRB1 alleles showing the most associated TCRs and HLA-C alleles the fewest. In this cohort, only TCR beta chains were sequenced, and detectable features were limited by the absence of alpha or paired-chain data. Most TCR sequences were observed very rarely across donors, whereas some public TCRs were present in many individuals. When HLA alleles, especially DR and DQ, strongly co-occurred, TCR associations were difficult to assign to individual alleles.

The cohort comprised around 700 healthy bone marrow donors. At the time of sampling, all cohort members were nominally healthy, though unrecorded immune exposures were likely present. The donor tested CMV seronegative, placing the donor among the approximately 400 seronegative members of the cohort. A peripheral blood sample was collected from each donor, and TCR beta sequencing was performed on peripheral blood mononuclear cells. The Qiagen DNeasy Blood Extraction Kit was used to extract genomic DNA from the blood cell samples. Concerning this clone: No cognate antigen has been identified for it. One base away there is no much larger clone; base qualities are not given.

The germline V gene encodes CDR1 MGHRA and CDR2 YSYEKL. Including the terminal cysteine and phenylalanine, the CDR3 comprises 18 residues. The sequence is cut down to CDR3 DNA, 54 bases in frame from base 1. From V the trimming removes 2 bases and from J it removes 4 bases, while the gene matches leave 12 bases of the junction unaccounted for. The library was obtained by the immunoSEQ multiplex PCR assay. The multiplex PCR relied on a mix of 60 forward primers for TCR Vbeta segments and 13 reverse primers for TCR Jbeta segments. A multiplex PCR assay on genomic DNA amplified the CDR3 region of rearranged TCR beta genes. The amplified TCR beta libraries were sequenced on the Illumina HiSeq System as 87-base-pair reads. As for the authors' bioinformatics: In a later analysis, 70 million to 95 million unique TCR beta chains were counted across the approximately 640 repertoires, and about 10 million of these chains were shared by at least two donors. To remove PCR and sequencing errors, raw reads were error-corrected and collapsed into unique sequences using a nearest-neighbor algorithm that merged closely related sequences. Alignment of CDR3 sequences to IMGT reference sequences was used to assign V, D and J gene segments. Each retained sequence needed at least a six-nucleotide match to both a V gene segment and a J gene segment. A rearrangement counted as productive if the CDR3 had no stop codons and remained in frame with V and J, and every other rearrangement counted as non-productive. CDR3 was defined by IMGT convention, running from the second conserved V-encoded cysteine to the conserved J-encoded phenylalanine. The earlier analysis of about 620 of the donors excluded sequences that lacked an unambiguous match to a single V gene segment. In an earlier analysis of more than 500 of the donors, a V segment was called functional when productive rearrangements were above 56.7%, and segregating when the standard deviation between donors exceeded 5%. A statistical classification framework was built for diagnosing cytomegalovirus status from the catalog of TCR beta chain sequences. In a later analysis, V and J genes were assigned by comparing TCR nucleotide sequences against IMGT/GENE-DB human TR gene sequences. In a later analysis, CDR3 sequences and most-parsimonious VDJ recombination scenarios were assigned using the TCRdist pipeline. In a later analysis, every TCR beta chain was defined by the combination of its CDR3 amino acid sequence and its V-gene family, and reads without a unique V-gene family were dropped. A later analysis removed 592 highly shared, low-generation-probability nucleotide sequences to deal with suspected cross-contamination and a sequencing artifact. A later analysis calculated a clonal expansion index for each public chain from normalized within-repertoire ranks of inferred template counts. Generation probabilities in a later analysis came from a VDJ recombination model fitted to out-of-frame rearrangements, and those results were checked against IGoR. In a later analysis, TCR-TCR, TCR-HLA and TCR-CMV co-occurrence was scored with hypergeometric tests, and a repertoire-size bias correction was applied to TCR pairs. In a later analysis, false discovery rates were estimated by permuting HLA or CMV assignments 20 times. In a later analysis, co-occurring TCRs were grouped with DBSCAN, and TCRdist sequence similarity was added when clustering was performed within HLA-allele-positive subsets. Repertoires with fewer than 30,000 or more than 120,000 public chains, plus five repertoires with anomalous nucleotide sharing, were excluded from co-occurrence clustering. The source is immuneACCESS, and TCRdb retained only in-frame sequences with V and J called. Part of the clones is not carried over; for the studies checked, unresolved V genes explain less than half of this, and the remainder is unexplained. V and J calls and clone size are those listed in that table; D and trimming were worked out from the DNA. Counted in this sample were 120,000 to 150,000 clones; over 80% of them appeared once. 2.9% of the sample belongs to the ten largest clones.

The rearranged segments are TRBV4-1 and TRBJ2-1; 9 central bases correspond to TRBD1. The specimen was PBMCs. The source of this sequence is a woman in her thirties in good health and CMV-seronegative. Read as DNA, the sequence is TGCGCCAGCAGCCAACCCAGGACAGGGGCATCGCTTTACAATGAGCAGTTCTTC. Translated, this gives CASSQPRTGASLYNEQFF.